The 18 T cell receptor beta chains below come from one sample, sequenced in a study of blood T cells in healthy people across ages. A second PCR, run for roughly 7 to 11 cycles, used a sample-barcoded 5' primer plus a J-beta primer mix. MiXCR, run by TCRdb on the 5' RACE reads, gives a single entry per CDR3 protein. The sample has approximately 830,000 distinct CDR3 sequences; 62% are singletons. Specimen: blood. The receptors come from a man in his thirties or forties in good health.

This CDR3 is CSVPGQNNYGYTF. In DNA, the CDR3 is TGCAGCGTTCCGGGACAGAATAACTATGGCTACACCTTC. This chain uses TRBV29-1 with TRBJ1-2; the match to TRBD1 covers 7 bases. V shed 5 bases and J 1 base; nucleotides not matched to a gene: 4. The CDR3 has 13 amino acids. Germline CDR1 SQVTM, CDR2 ANQGSEA.

This clonotype was seen only a few times. The chain is built from TRBV20-1 and TRBJ2-1; 11 bases match TRBD2. Germline V gives CDR1 DFQATT, CDR2 SNEGSKA (reference sequence). Losses at the gene ends were 2 bases for V and 9 bases for J; bases not matched to a gene: 6. This CDR3 is built from 14 residues. CDR3 DNA: TGCAGTGCTAGAATAGCGGGGGGGCGGAGTGAGCAGTTCTTC. This codes for CSARIAGGRSEQFF.

The chain has TRBV20-1 and TRBJ2-4; D unresolved. The end of the DNA fits TRBJ2-5 better, so the J call may be wrong. The CDR3 has 10 residues. CDR1 and CDR2 (germline): DFQATT, SNEGSKA (reference sequence). The CDR3 protein is CSAHGETQYF. The CDR3, as DNA: TGCAGTGCCCACGGAGAGACCCAGTACTTC.

This sequence joins TRBV9 and TRBJ1-1; D is unresolved. This CDR3 region has 13 residues. Germline V gene sequence: CDR1 SGDLS, CDR2 YYNGEE. V was pared by 3 bases and J by 3 bases, with 9 bases between. The CDR3 region is CASSARRDTEAFF. The DNA of the CDR3 is TGTGCCAGCAGCGCAAGGCGGGACACTGAAGCTTTCTTT.

The sample holds a few counts of this clonotype. The chain couples TRBV6-5 to TRBJ2-5; D gene ambiguous. The germline CDR1 and CDR2 sequences are MNHEY and SVGAGI. The ends were cut back, 0 bases at V and 4 bases at J, with 12 bases in the middle. The CDR3 runs to 15 residues. The CDR3 is CASSYSGWATETQYF. For the CDR3, the DNA is TGTGCCAGCAGTTACTCAGGGTGGGCGACAGAGACCCAGTACTTC.

This clonotype was seen a few times. V gene TRBV12-3 or TRBV12-4 combines with J gene TRBJ2-5; the D is unclear. This CDR3 is built from 13 residues. Between the trimmed V and J ends, which lost 2 bases and 5 bases, there was a span of 9 bases. DNA for the CDR3: TGTGCCAGCAGTTTAACCGCGGAGGAGACCCAGTACTTC. Translating it yields CASSLTAEETQYF.

The chain recombines TRBV6-6 with TRBJ2-1; D might be TRBD2 (5 bases). V shed 2 bases and J shed 6 bases, with 14 bases lying between them. Looked up from germline, CDR1 is MNHNY and CDR2 is SVGAGI (reference sequence). The CDR3 runs to 15 residues. The CDR3 DNA reads as TGTGCCAGCAGTTACGGAAAGGGTGGGAGCAATGAGCAGTTCTTC. Protein sequence: CASSYGKGGSNEQFF.

The count of this clonotype is one. The genes are TRBV25-1 and TRBJ2-5, with D unresolved. Germline values: CDR1 MGHDK, CDR2 SYGVNS. V dropped 2 bases and J dropped 2 bases, with 9 bases sitting between them. The CDR3 covers 14 residues. The CDR3 reads CASSEATVQETQYF. DNA for the CDR3: TGTGCCAGCAGTGAAGCAACGGTGCAAGAGACCCAGTACTTC.

The chain carries TRBV10-3 and TRBJ1-6, with a possible D match to TRBD1 (5 bases). The CDR3 length is 16 residues. Germline V gene data show CDR1 as ENHRY and CDR2 as SYGVKD. V lost 0 bases to trimming and J lost 7 bases, with 13 bases between them. CDR3 sequence: CAISESGQVGNSPLHF. Here the CDR3 DNA reads TGTGCCATCAGTGAGTCGGGGCAGGTCGGGAATTCACCCCTCCACTTT.

This chain links TRBV6-2 or TRBV6-3 with TRBJ2-5, with TRBD1 identical over 8 bases. Looked up from germline, CDR1 is MNHEY and CDR2 is SVGEGT. V shed 5 bases, J shed 13 bases, and the junction held 6 bases outside the gene matches. The CDR3 is 11 residues long. CDR3 in DNA: TGTGCCAGCAGTCAAGGGACAGGTTGGTACTTC. Translating it yields CASSQGTGWYF.

CDR3 DNA: TGCAGTGCTAGACAGACTAGCTGGTCTCTTGAGCAGTTCTTC. Residues: CSARQTSWSLEQFF. The chain is built from TRBV20-1 and TRBJ2-1, with 7 bases identical to TRBD2. The CDR3 length is 14 residues. V was clipped by 2 bases and J by 9 bases; unmatched bases: 10. Germline loops: CDR1 DFQATT, CDR2 SNEGSKA (reference sequence).

The chain has TRBV29-1 and TRBJ2-7; 10 nucleotides match TRBD1. This CDR3 region has 12 residues. Trimming took 7 bases from V and 3 from J; bases not matched to a gene: 3. Germline CDR1 SQVTM, CDR2 ANQGSEA. This CDR3 reads CSAWDRGYEQYF. CDR3 nucleotide sequence: TGCAGCGCATGGGACAGGGGCTACGAGCAGTACTTC.

The chain joins TRBV6-2 or TRBV6-3 to TRBJ2-7, with D perhaps matching TRBD1 or TRBD2 (5 bases each). Deletions cut 4 bases from V and 4 bases from J, with 20 bases between. The CDR3 is made up of 16 amino acids. CDR1 and CDR2 from the germline V gene are MNHEY and SVGEGT. The CDR3 bases are TGTGCCAGCAGTTCGGAACACGGGACGCCTAGTTACGAGCAGTACTTC. Encoded protein: CASSSEHGTPSYEQYF.

The chain couples TRBV3-1 to TRBJ2-4; D is unclear. V gave up 4 bases and J gave up 0 bases, with 13 bases separating them. Germline lookup yields CDR1 LGHDT and CDR2 YNNKEL (reference sequence). This CDR3 is 16 amino acids long. CDR3 in DNA: TGTGCCAGCAGCCCTTTCGGACCGTTAGCCAAAAACATTCAGTACTTC. Protein: CASSPFGPLAKNIQYF.

This clonotype is a singleton in its sample. The CDR3 DNA follows: TGCGCCAGCAGCCCCGTAGCGGTTTACGAGCAGTACTTC. It specifies CASSPVAVYEQYF. The chain is built from TRBV5-1 and TRBJ2-4; TRBD2 is a possible D gene (6 bases). The J call may be wrong; the DNA end is better matched by TRBJ2-7. Germline V lookup: CDR1 SGHRS, CDR2 YFSETQ. The CDR3 is 13 amino acids.

The chain carries TRBV25-1 and TRBJ2-5; D gene uncertain. The CDR3 length is 13 residues. Germline V gene sequence: CDR1 MGHDK, CDR2 SYGVNS. The ends were cut back, 3 bases at V and 5 bases at J, with 10 bases in the middle. The CDR3 nucleotides are TGTGCCAGCAGTGAGCGAGCCCGGGAGACCCAGTACTTC. Residues: CASSERARETQYF.

This clonotype was observed a handful of times. DNA for the CDR3: TGTGCCATCAGTGAGTCGACTCGGGGAGGGAGTGAGCAGTTCTTC. Translation gives CAISESTRGGSEQFF. This chain links TRBV10-3 with TRBJ2-1; 7 bases are shared with TRBD2. CDR3 length: 15 amino acids. V dropped 0 bases and J dropped 9; count of bases not matched to a gene: 8. Looked up from germline, CDR1 is ENHRY and CDR2 is SYGVKD.

This clonotype was detected only a few times. The chain uses TRBV7-9 and TRBJ2-4; 11 bases agree with TRBD1. TRBJ2-5 explains the end of the DNA better; the J call may be wrong. The CDR3 has 15 residues. CDR1 is SEHNR and CDR2 is FQNEAQ in the germline V gene (reference sequence). CDR3 sequence: CASIQGTGGWKTQYF. For the CDR3, the DNA is TGTGCCAGCATCCAAGGGACAGGGGGGTGGAAGACCCAGTACTTC.